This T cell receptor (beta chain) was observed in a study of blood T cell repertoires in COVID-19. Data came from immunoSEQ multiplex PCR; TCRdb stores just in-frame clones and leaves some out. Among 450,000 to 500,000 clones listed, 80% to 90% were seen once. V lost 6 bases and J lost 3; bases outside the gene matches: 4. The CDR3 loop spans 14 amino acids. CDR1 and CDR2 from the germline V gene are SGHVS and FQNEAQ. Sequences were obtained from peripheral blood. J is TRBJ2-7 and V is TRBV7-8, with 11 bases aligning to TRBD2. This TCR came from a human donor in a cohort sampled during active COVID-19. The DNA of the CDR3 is TGTGCCAGCAGTTCCGGGACTAGCGGCTACGAGCAGTACTTC. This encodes CASSSGTSGYEQYF.